This passage covers 10 T cell receptor beta chains from one sample sequenced in a study of read filtering for tumor transcriptome and immune sequencing. This library used around 400 ng RNA and molecular barcoded adaptors spanning alpha/delta and beta/gamma chains. MiXCR was run by TCRdb on the reads, yielding one entry per CDR3 protein. The table includes approximately 140,000 distinct CDR3 sequences, roughly 13% detected once. The sequenced material came from a population of CD138-negative cells sorted from bone marrow. All receptors come from a donor at least 40 years old with multiple myeloma.

The chain recombines TRBV6-2 or TRBV6-3 with TRBJ1-5; 7 positions agree with TRBD1. Unmatched junction bases numbered 6, after V lost 11 bases and J lost 5 bases. The V gene's germline CDR1 is MNHEY and CDR2 SVGEGT. This CDR3 has 12 residues. The CDR3 loop reads CASKGAHQPQHF. The CDR3 nucleotides read TGTGCCTCTAAGGGGGCCCATCAGCCCCAGCATTTT.

The rearrangement joins TRBV20-1 to TRBJ2-3; 10 bases agree with TRBD2. This CDR3 contains 14 residues. The V and J ends lost 6 bases and 2 bases, in that order; junction bases with no gene match: 5. CDR1 is DFQATT and CDR2 is SNEGSKA in the germline V gene (reference sequence). CDR3 coding DNA: TGCAGTGCGCCTACTAGCGGGAACACAGATACGCAGTATTTT. Protein product: CSAPTSGNTDTQYF.

In its sample, this clonotype was seen many times. This sequence joins TRBV30 and TRBJ2-7, with 8 bases aligning to TRBD1. Germline lookup yields CDR1 GTSNPN and CDR2 SVGIG (reference sequence). The CDR3 covers 12 residues. The V segment lost 5 bases and the J segment 9 bases; nucleotides outside the gene matches: 9. In DNA form, the CDR3 reads TGTGCCTGGGATATAACAGGGACAGGGCAGTACTTC. Translated, it gives CAWDITGTGQYF.

This clonotype appeared many times. The chain combines TRBV2 with TRBJ2-1, with D maybe TRBD1 (5 bases). The ends were cut back, 2 bases at V and 4 bases at J, with 12 bases in the middle. The CDR3 covers 15 residues. From germline, CDR1 is SNHLY and CDR2 FYNNEI. The CDR3: CASSEQGSPYNEQFF. CDR3 in DNA: TGTGCCAGCAGTGAACAGGGTTCCCCTTACAATGAGCAGTTCTTC.

This clonotype has just a few counts. DNA of the CDR3: TGTGCCAGTAGTTCCACAGGGGATACCAATCAGCCCCAGCATTTT. Protein sequence: CASSSTGDTNQPQHF. The V call is TRBV19, the J call TRBJ1-5; 7 bases agree with TRBD1. The J segment lost 3 bases and the V segment lost 5 bases, leaving 7 bases of the junction unmatched. CDR3 length equals 15 residues. Looked up from germline, CDR1 is LNHDA and CDR2 is SQIVND (reference sequence).

This clonotype was detected ten times or more. V is TRBV12-3 or TRBV12-4 and J is TRBJ1-1; no clear D gene. V lost 9 bases, J lost 4 bases, and 15 bases lay in between. The CDR3 sequence is 13 residues long. CDR3 DNA: TGTGCCAGTTCACCCCGGGAGGGCACTGAAGCTTTCTTT. It codes for CASSPREGTEAFF.

This clonotype has more than one count but fewer than ten. Since a much larger clone is just one base distant, this may be a read error. The chain employs TRBV20-1 and TRBJ2-1; tentatively, D is TRBD1 (6 bases). CDR1 and CDR2 from the germline V gene are DFQATT and SNEGSKA (reference sequence). The CDR3 is 14 amino acids. This CDR3 reads CGANEQGQHNEQFF. The DNA of the CDR3 is TGCGGTGCTAATGAACAGGGTCAACACAATGAGCAGTTCTTC.

This clonotype showed up many times. The chain has TRBV9 and TRBJ2-2; no clear D gene. V was clipped by 4 bases and J by 7 bases, with 14 bases between them. The CDR3 covers 14 residues. Germline loops: CDR1 SGDLS, CDR2 YYNGEE. CDR3 sequence reads: CASSSGRRNGELFF. CDR3 DNA sequence: TGTGCCAGCAGCTCTGGAAGGCGGAACGGGGAGCTGTTTTTT.

This clonotype was picked up many times. The chain employs TRBV5-6 and TRBJ2-1; 12 nucleotides match TRBD2. With 3 bases clipped from V and 6 bases from J, the junction kept 4 bases outside the gene matches. In germline, CDR1 is SGHDT, CDR2 YYEEEE. The CDR3 runs 15 residues. CDR3 loop: CASSWGLAGLNEQFF. Written as DNA, the CDR3 is TGTGCCAGCAGCTGGGGACTAGCGGGCCTCAATGAGCAGTTCTTC.

This clonotype came up many times. CDR3 nucleotides: TGCAGTGCTAGAGCGGCGGGGAGTGGGGAGCTGTTTTTT. Amino acid sequence: CSARAAGSGELFF. The chain joins TRBV20-1 to TRBJ2-2; a weak D match, TRBD2 (6 bases). Trimming removed 1 base from V and 8 bases from J, with 11 bases in between. This CDR3 comprises 13 residues. The germline CDR1 and CDR2 sequences are DFQATT and SNEGSKA (reference sequence).